The rows below give T cell receptor beta chains drawn from one sample of a study of T-cell reconstitution after alpha-beta-depleted transplantation in children. Each CDR3 protein gets one entry after TCRdb re-called the PCR reads with MiXCR. The sample shows some 110,000 distinct CDR3 sequences, approximately 10% of them seen only once. The material sequenced was PBMCs, taken before TCRalphabeta/CD19-depleted stem cell transplant. These receptors all come from a boy aged 2 to 10 with acute lymphoblastic leukemia, due to receive a stem cell transplant. CDR3s include the opening cysteine and the closing phenylalanine or tryptophan. D genes are given only for firm matches. Not all rows give a size; the values are once, few, many and, for expanded clones, a class.

D: .
V: TRBV18
size: few
J: TRBJ1-2
CDR3: CASSPRFGADYGYTF
DNA: TGTGCCAGCTCACCACGTTTCGGGGCTGACTATGGCTACACCTTC

D: .
V: TRBV5-1
size: few
J: TRBJ2-3
CDR3: CASSLESGRSDTQYF
DNA: TGCGCCAGCAGCTTGGAGTCGGGACGCTCAGATACGCAGTATTTT

D: TRBD2
V: TRBV20-1
size: few
J: TRBJ2-7
CDR3: CSARDPAGRMSYEQYF
DNA: TGCAGTGCTAGAGATCCAGCGGGGAGGATGTCCTACGAGCAGTACTTC

D: TRBD2
V: TRBV3-1
size: many
J: TRBJ2-3
CDR3: CASSPPGGRGTDTQYF
DNA: TGTGCCAGCAGCCCACCGGGGGGGAGAGGCACAGATACGCAGTATTTT

D: TRBD1
V: TRBV5-1
size: many
J: TRBJ2-7
CDR3: CASSFLTGDGRVYEQYF
DNA: TGCGCCAGCAGCTTTCTCACAGGGGATGGCAGGGTTTACGAGCAGTACTTC

D: .
V: TRBV5-4
size: .
J: TRBJ2-1
CDR3: CASSLQKYEQFF
DNA: TGTGCCAGCAGCCTTCAGAAATATGAGCAGTTCTTC

D: .
V: TRBV6-1
size: .
J: TRBJ1-4
CDR3: CASSEPDSGEKLFF
DNA: TGTGCCAGCAGTGAACCGGACAGTGGTGAAAAACTGTTTTTT

D: TRBD1
V: TRBV5-1
size: many
J: TRBJ2-1
CDR3: CASSPRTGGMPSHEQFF
DNA: TGCGCCAGCAGCCCTCGGACAGGGGGCATGCCTAGCCATGAGCAGTTCTTC

D: TRBD1
V: TRBV7-9
size: .
J: TRBJ2-2
CDR3: CASSLGQGGSGELFF
DNA: TGTGCCAGCAGCCTCGGACAGGGCGGGTCCGGGGAGCTGTTTTTT

D: .
V: TRBV2
size: few
J: TRBJ1-1
CDR3: CASSEWRDMNTEAFF
DNA: TGTGCCAGCAGTGAATGGAGGGATATGAACACTGAAGCTTTCTTT

D: TRBD1
V: TRBV3-1
size: few
J: TRBJ2-7
CDR3: CASSQDRDRDYEQYF
DNA: TGTGCCAGCAGCCAAGATCGGGACAGGGACTACGAGCAGTACTTC

D: .
V: TRBV7-9
size: few
J: TRBJ1-1
CDR3: CASSSGFGTPNTEAFF
DNA: TGTGCCAGCAGCTCTGGATTCGGGACACCTAACACTGAAGCTTTCTTT

D: TRBD1
V: TRBV7-6
size: many
J: TRBJ2-1
CDR3: CASSARTGGLNEQFF
DNA: TGTGCCAGCAGCGCTCGGACAGGGGGCTTGAATGAGCAGTTCTTC